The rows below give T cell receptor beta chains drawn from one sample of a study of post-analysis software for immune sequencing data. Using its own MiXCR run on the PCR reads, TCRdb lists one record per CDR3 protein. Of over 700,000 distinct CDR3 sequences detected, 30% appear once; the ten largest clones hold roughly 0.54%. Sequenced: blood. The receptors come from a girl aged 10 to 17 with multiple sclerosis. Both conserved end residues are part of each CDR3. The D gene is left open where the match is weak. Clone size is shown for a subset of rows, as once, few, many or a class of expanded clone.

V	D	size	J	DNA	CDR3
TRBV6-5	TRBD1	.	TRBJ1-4	TGTGCCAGCAGTTTCAATTACCGGACAGGATCAAATGAAAAACTGTTTTTT	CASSFNYRTGSNEKLFF
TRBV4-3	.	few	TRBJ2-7	TGCGCCAGCAGCCAGTTCCTTTCGAACTACGAGCAGTACTTC	CASSQFLSNYEQYF
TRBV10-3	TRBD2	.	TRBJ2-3	TGTGCCATCAGTGAGTATGCGGCGGGAGATTCAGATACGCAGTATTTT	CAISEYAAGDSDTQYF
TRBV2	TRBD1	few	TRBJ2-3	TGTGCCAGCAGTGAAGCGAGGACAGGGACAGATACGCAGTATTTT	CASSEARTGTDTQYF
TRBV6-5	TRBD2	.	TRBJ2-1	TGTGCCAGCAGTGCGACTAGCGGGGGGGCTCATGAGCAGTTCTTC	CASSATSGGAHEQFF
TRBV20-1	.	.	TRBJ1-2	TGCAGTGCTAGAGAGGGGGCCGCAACCTATGGCTACACCTTC	CSAREGAATYGYTF
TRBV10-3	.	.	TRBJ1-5	TGTGCCATCAGGAGAGCAGCAGGGGCGGATCAGCCCCAGCATTTT	CAIRRAAGADQPQHF
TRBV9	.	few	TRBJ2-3	TGTGCCAGCAGCGAAGAGGGCTGGAGCCCCACAGATACGCAGTATTTT	CASSEEGWSPTDTQYF
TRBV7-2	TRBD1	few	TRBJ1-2	TGTGCCAGCAGCTCTGACGGGGGCAGGGGGATCTATGGCTACACCTTC	CASSSDGGRGIYGYTF
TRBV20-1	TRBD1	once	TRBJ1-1	TGCAGTGTTTCACCGGGACAGGGGAGGTTAGGCACTGAAGCTTTCTTT	CSVSPGQGRLGTEAFF
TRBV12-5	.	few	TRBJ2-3	TGTGCTAGTGGTCCGGGACTCTTCACAGATACGCAGTATTTT	CASGPGLFTDTQYF
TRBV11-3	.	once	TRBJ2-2	TGTGCCAGCAGCGAGGACCACGCGAACACCGGGGAGCTGTTTTTT	CASSEDHANTGELFF
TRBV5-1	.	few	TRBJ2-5	TGCGCCAGCAGCTTGGGACCGCCGGAGCGGGAGACCCAGTACTTC	CASSLGPPERETQYF
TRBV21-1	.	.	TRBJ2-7	TGTGCCAGCAGCAAAGGGGAACGGAACTACGAGCAGTACTTC	CASSKGERNYEQYF
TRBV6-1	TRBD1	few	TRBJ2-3	TGTGCCAGCAGGAGCTCCGGGACAGACACAGATACGCAGTATTTT	CASRSSGTDTDTQYF
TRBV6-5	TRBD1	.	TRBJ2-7	TGTGCCAGCAGTTACCGGCGGACAGGGTTTTACGAGCAGTACTTC	CASSYRRTGFYEQYF
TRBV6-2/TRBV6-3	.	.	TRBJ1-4	TGTGCCACCTCGGACGTGTGGGATAATGAAAAACTGTTTTTT	CATSDVWDNEKLFF
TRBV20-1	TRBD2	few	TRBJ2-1	TGCAGTGCTAGGGGGGGGGCTAGCGGGGGGAATGAGCAGTTCTTC	CSARGGASGGNEQFF
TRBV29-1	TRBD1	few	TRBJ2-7	TGCAGCGTAGTGACAGGGAAACTCTACGAGCAGTACTTC	CSVVTGKLYEQYF
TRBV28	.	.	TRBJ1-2	TGTGCCAGCAGTTGGGACACCTCCTATGGCCACACCTTC	CASSWDTSYGHTF
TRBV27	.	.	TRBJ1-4	TGTGCCAGCAGTTTAATCTGGGAGGCGACAACTAATGAAAAACTGTTTTTT	CASSLIWEATTNEKLFF
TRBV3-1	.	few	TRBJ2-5	TGTGCCAGCAGCCGCCGGACGAGGTTTTACCAAGAGACCCAGTACTTC	CASSRRTRFYQETQYF
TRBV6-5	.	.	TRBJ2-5	TGTGCCAGCAGCACCCCCGGGAGACTAGGAGAGACCCAGTACTTC	CASSTPGRLGETQYF
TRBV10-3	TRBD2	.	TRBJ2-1	TGTGCCATCAGGGGGACTAGCGGGACCAATGAGCAGTTCTTC	CAIRGTSGTNEQFF
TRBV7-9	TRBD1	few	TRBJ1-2	TGTGCCAGCAGCCAATTATTGGCTCGGACAGGAAAACCCTACACCTTC	CASSQLLARTGKPYTF
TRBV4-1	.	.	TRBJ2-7	TGCGCCAGCAGCCAAGAAACAAGACTCTACGAGCAGTACTTC	CASSQETRLYEQYF
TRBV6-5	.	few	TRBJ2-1	TGTGCCAGCAGCTCCACCCGAAGACTGGGGGATGAGCAGTTCTTC	CASSSTRRLGDEQFF
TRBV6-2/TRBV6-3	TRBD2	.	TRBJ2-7	TGTGCCAGCAGTTACTGGACTAGCGGGTCAGACGAGCAGTACTTC	CASSYWTSGSDEQYF